This is a list of T cell receptor beta chains from one sample in a study of blood T cell repertoires in COVID-19. Repertoires were generated with immunoSEQ multiplex PCR, while TCRdb's copy carries only in-frame clones and drops some. The table shows under 400,000 clones, with roughly 90% occurring only once. The sequencing input was PBMCs or T cells enriched from blood (not recorded which). These receptor sequences come from a woman under 40 who had been exposed to COVID-19. The CDR3 runs from the conserved cysteine through the conserved F or W. Clone size is stated in some rows and not others, as once, few, many or a class when expanded.

J: TRBJ2-5
V: TRBV5-6
size: NA
CDR3: CASSLVSLARETQYF

J: TRBJ1-1
V: TRBV7-9
size: NA
CDR3: CASSLAADSMNTEAFF

J: TRBJ2-2
V: TRBV7-9
size: NA
CDR3: CASSRGLAGPGELFF

J: TRBJ1-1
V: TRBV29-1
size: NA
CDR3: CSVHTGGYTEAFF

J: TRBJ1-2
V: TRBV5-1
size: NA
CDR3: CASSLVDMLGYTF

J: TRBJ1-6
V: TRBV6-5
size: NA
CDR3: CASSYGTSLVPLHF

J: TRBJ2-5
V: TRBV30
size: once
CDR3: CAWSQGGHETQYF

J: TRBJ2-4
V: TRBV5-1
size: few
CDR3: CASSLDSGDIQYF

J: TRBJ2-1
V: TRBV29-1
size: once
CDR3: CSAAGTSGRGFRSDEQFF

J: TRBJ2-1
V: TRBV7-2
size: NA
CDR3: CASSLEPGTHNEQFF

J: TRBJ2-5
V: TRBV19
size: NA
CDR3: CASSTQGRGETQYF

J: TRBJ1-2
V: TRBV6-5
size: NA
CDR3: CASRPTGLGYGYTF

J: TRBJ2-7
V: TRBV9
size: NA
CDR3: CASSVGGGGLSYEQYF

J: TRBJ1-1
V: TRBV5-1
size: NA
CDR3: CASRKGDSMNTEAFF

J: TRBJ1-2
V: TRBV9
size: few
CDR3: CASSATGGLLGGYTF

J: TRBJ2-1
V: TRBV5-6
size: NA
CDR3: CASSIPSGENNEQFF

J: TRBJ2-1
V: TRBV28
size: NA
CDR3: CASRLLAGLSSYNEQFF

J: TRBJ2-1
V: TRBV7-3
size: NA
CDR3: CASSSPSGTGDYNEQFF

J: TRBJ2-2
V: TRBV6-5
size: NA
CDR3: CASSADRASGGELFF

J: TRBJ1-1
V: TRBV11-2
size: once
CDR3: CASSLSQGVNTEAFF

J: TRBJ2-3
V: TRBV24-1
size: NA
CDR3: CATSDFWETGSTDTQYF

J: TRBJ1-5
V: TRBV7-8
size: NA
CDR3: CASSLAGGLSNQPQHF

J: TRBJ2-2
V: TRBV19
size: NA
CDR3: CASKSQGLGTGELFF

J: TRBJ2-3
V: TRBV27
size: NA
CDR3: CASSIRPGQVLFTQGTQYF

J: TRBJ2-3
V: TRBV9
size: NA
CDR3: CASSASDLAGSSTDTQYF

J: TRBJ2-3
V: TRBV24-1
size: NA
CDR3: CATSDLLPGHPTDTQYF

J: TRBJ1-5
V: TRBV7-8
size: NA
CDR3: CASSLGLGSNQPQHF

J: TRBJ2-3
V: TRBV5-6
size: NA
CDR3: CASSLVASGRSTDTQYF

J: TRBJ2-6
V: TRBV7-3
size: NA
CDR3: CASSLPWQGAPGANVLTF

J: TRBJ2-7
V: TRBV3-1/TRBV3-2
size: NA
CDR3: CASSPRLAGVSGEQYF

J: TRBJ2-5
V: TRBV27
size: NA
CDR3: CASKLVGGSETQYF

J: TRBJ2-1
V: TRBV6-6
size: NA
CDR3: CAIRQGIRNEQFF

J: TRBJ1-4
V: TRBV9
size: NA
CDR3: CASSVSSTNEKLFF

J: TRBJ2-1
V: TRBV23-1
size: NA
CDR3: CASSQSRGFGGPKIHEQFF

J: TRBJ1-3
V: TRBV12-3/TRBV12-4
size: NA
CDR3: CASSLTQGNTIYF

J: TRBJ2-1
V: TRBV6-6
size: NA
CDR3: CASSYSRGGEQFF

J: TRBJ2-5
V: TRBV18
size: NA
CDR3: CASSPGQNQETQYF

J: TRBJ2-2
V: TRBV18
size: NA
CDR3: CASSSGTSGRTGELFF

J: TRBJ1-1
V: TRBV25-1
size: NA
CDR3: CASSEPDRDGAFF

J: TRBJ2-7
V: TRBV19
size: once
CDR3: CASSAGTAFLYEQYF

J: TRBJ1-1
V: TRBV29-1
size: NA
CDR3: CSVTQLGRGLGNTEAFF